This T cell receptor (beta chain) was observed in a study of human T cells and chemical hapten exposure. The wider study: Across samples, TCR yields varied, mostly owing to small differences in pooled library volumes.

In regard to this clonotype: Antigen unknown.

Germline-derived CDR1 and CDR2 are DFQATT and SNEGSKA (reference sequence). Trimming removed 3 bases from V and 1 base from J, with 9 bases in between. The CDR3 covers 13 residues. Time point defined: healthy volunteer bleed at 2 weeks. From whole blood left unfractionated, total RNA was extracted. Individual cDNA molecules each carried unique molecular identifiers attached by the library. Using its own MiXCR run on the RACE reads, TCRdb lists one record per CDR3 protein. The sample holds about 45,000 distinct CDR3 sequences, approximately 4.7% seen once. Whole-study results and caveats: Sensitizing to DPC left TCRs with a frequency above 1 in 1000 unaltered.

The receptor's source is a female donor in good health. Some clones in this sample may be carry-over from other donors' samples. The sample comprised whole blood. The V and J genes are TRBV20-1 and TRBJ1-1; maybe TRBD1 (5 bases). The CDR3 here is CSARRDPNTEAFF. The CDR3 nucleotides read TGCAGTGCTAGGAGGGACCCGAACACTGAAGCTTTCTTT.